A single sample gave rise to the 11 T cell receptor beta chains below, sequenced in a study of cytomegalovirus exposure and HLA in healthy donors. PCR amplification relied on 60 Vbeta primers (plus 13 Jbeta primers). The repertoire was sequenced with immunoSEQ multiplex PCR; TCRdb's copy has only in-frame clones and lacks some. The sample contains approximately 190,000 clones, about 80% of which appear only once. The sequenced material came from PBMCs. These receptor sequences come from a man between 40 and 49 years old in good health and CMV-seropositive.

This chain connects TRBV9 to TRBJ2-7; the match to TRBD2 covers 14 bases. The trim removed 3 bases at V and 3 bases at J, leaving 8 bases unmatched. Germline CDR1 and CDR2: SGDLS and YYNGEE. CDR3 length: 17 residues. CDR3 region: CASSGNGTSGGIYEQYF. The CDR3 nucleotides are TGTGCCAGCAGCGGAAACGGGACTAGCGGGGGAATCTACGAGCAGTACTTC.

The chain uses TRBV5-6 and TRBJ2-7, with D perhaps TRBD1 (6 bases). V shed 4 bases and J shed 2 bases, with 7 bases lying between them. From germline, CDR1 is SGHDT and CDR2 YYEEEE. This CDR3 has 12 residues. CDR3 nucleotides: TGTGCCAGCAGCGGGGGCCCCTACGAGCAGTACTTC. This codes for CASSGGPYEQYF.

The sample holds a few counts of this clone. V is TRBV9 and J is TRBJ1-2; D unresolved. Germline lookup yields CDR1 SGDLS and CDR2 YYNGEE. Trimming shortened V by 6 bases and J by 4 bases, and 16 bases separated the two germline ends. The CDR3 totals 14 residues. The CDR3 DNA is TGTGCCAGCACCTTTCGGGAAACCCTCTATGGCTACACCTTC. This codes for CASTFRETLYGYTF.

This rearrangement joins TRBV5-1 to TRBJ2-7, with TRBD1 matching over 11 bases. This CDR3 region has 16 residues. Germline lookup yields CDR1 SGHRS and CDR2 YFSETQ. J lost 0 bases, V lost 1 base, and 3 bases had no gene match. The CDR3 DNA reads TGCGCCAGCAGCTTGCTGGGACAGGGGGTCTCCTACGAGCAGTACTTC. This encodes CASSLLGQGVSYEQYF.

This chain links TRBV11-2 with TRBJ2-7, with 7 bases that match TRBD2. The CDR3 loop spans 16 amino acids. Per germline, CDR1 SGHAT and CDR2 FQNNGV. The J segment lost 6 bases and the V segment lost 0 bases, leaving 11 bases of the junction unmatched. The DNA for the CDR3 is TGTGCCAGCAGCTTAGATCTCGGCGGGAGTGGCTTCGAGCAGTACTTC. Its protein is CASSLDLGGSGFEQYF.

The gene calls are TRBV27 and TRBJ2-7; 8 bases are a match to TRBD1. The V segment lost 4 bases and the J segment 0 bases; nucleotides outside the gene matches: 5. This CDR3 has 15 residues. Germline V gene sequence: CDR1 MNHEY, CDR2 SMNVEV (reference sequence). The CDR3 sequence: CASSSRTGSSYEQYF. The DNA for the CDR3 is TGTGCCAGCAGTTCGAGGACAGGGAGCTCCTACGAGCAGTACTTC.

V is TRBV11-2 and J is TRBJ2-1; the match to TRBD2 covers 10 bases. Germline CDR1 and CDR2: SGHAT and FQNNGV. The length of the CDR3 is 15 residues. V shed 8 bases and J 6 bases; nucleotides not matched to a gene: 10. Here the CDR3 DNA reads TGTGCCAGCGACAGGCTAGCGGGAGTTCTCAATGAGCAGTTCTTC. Residues: CASDRLAGVLNEQFF.

This clone was counted between two and nine times. This rearrangement joins TRBV5-8 to TRBJ1-2; a possible D gene is TRBD1 (6 bases). Germline CDR1 and CDR2: SGHTS and YDEGEE. Trimming cost V 2 bases and J 3 bases, with 14 bases left between them. The CDR3 has 15 residues. CDR3 protein: CASSLQQGADYGYTF. Written as DNA, the CDR3 is TGTGCCAGCAGCTTACAACAGGGTGCGGACTATGGCTACACCTTC.

The rearrangement joins TRBV5-1 to TRBJ2-1; 7 bases line up with TRBD2. V shed 4 bases, J shed 6 bases, and the junction held 10 bases outside the gene matches. Per germline, CDR1 SGHRS and CDR2 YFSETQ. CDR3 length: 15 amino acids. CDR3: CASSPGHSGANEQFF. CDR3 coding DNA: TGCGCCAGCAGCCCTGGACACAGCGGGGCCAATGAGCAGTTCTTC.

J is TRBJ2-2 and V is TRBV5-1, with a weak D call TRBD2 (5 bases). Germline V CDR1 and CDR2: SGHRS, YFSETQ. V gave up 0 bases and J gave up 4 bases, with 7 bases separating them. The CDR3 sequence is 14 residues long. CDR3 protein: CASSLGTSTGELFF. The DNA for the CDR3 is TGCGCCAGCAGCTTGGGAACTAGCACCGGGGAGCTGTTTTTT.

The rearrangement joins TRBV10-3 to TRBJ2-7, with 9 nucleotides matching TRBD2. V trimming: 3 bases; J trimming: 4 bases; junction bases outside the gene matches: 13. Germline CDR1 and CDR2: ENHRY and SYGVKD. The CDR3 runs to 17 residues. The CDR3, as DNA: TGTGCCATCAGTGATAGGCGGGGGGGGGTAGAGATATACGAGCAGTACTTC. Residues: CAISDRRGGVEIYEQYF.